The clone carrying this T cell receptor beta chain was recorded at least ten times. The record originates from a study of T cells after yellow fever vaccination. TCRdb itself ran the 5' RACE reads through MiXCR, one entry per CDR3 protein. The sample records 250,000 to 400,000 distinct CDR3 sequences, 4% to 5.5% being singletons. Deletions cut 2 bases from V and 7 bases from J, with 9 bases between. This CDR3 comprises 12 residues. CDR1 is SGHRS, CDR2 YFSETQ, per germline. This receptor was obtained from a young man who received the YFV17D yellow fever vaccine. V usage is TRBV5-1 and J usage is TRBJ1-2; D is unresolved. This material consisted of PBMCs, taken 15 days after the yellow fever booster vaccination. The CDR3 DNA is TGCGCCAGCAGCTTCACCGGTGGTGGCTACACCTTC. Residues: CASSFTGGGYTF. The full variable domain, rest sourced from reference TRBV5-1 and TRBJ1-2, is KAGVTQTPRYLIKTRGQQVTLSCSPISGHRSVSWYQQTPGQGLQFLFEYFSETQRNKGNFPGRFSGRQFSNSRSEMNVSTLELGDSALYLCASSFTGGGYTFGSGTRLTVV.